The 30 T cell receptor beta chains below come from one sample, sequenced in a study of neoadjuvant nivolumab and ipilimumab in lung cancer. Here immunoSEQ multiplex PCR was the method, and the copy in TCRdb shows in-frame clones only, minus some. The repertoire includes 18,000 or so clones, 79% of them detected once, and around 8.1% sits in the top ten. Source: tumor tissue, taken after neoadjuvant nivolumab, alone or with ipilimumab, at or shortly before surgery. All receptors derive from an adult with non-small cell lung cancer.

This clone was recorded a few times. The chain joins TRBV5-1 to TRBJ2-3; 7 nucleotides line up with TRBD2. The CDR3 spans 14 residues. J gave up 4 bases and V 0 bases, and 2 bases lay outside the gene matches. CDR1 and CDR2 from the germline V gene are SGHRS and YFSETQ. CDR3 in amino acids: CASSLVGGADTQYF. The CDR3 DNA is TGCGCCAGCAGCTTGGTGGGGGGGGCAGATACGCAGTATTTT.

This clone came up a few times. The chain uses TRBV7-2 and TRBJ2-7; the D gene is possibly TRBD1 (7 bases). CDR1 is SGHTA, CDR2 FQGNSA, per germline. The CDR3 has 15 residues. V was pared by 2 bases and J by 2 bases, with 13 bases between. CDR3 DNA sequence: TGTGCCAGCAGCTTACAGGGGGGCCTTACCTACGAGCAGTACTTC. It specifies CASSLQGGLTYEQYF.

This clone was recorded a few times. The genes are TRBV11-2 and TRBJ1-2, with D perhaps TRBD1 (6 bases). Germline V gives CDR1 SGHAT, CDR2 FQNNGV. CDR3 size: 13 residues. The V end was cut by 1 base, the J end by 8 bases, with 11 bases between. The CDR3 loop reads CASSLGTGQGYTF. The DNA of the CDR3 is TGTGCCAGCAGCTTAGGTACAGGGCAAGGCTACACCTTC.

CDR3 nucleotides: TGCGCCAGCAGCTTGGCGGCAGGGAACACCGGGGAGCTGTTTTTT. It specifies CASSLAAGNTGELFF. The J gene is TRBJ2-2, the V gene TRBV5-1; D gene unclear. This CDR3 is 15 amino acids long. Germline CDR1 SGHRS, CDR2 YFSETQ. V lost 0 bases to trimming and J lost 1 base, with 7 bases between them.

The genes are TRBV29-1 and TRBJ2-2; 14 nucleotides line up with TRBD2. J lost 4 bases, V lost 6 bases, and 4 bases had no gene match. CDR1 is SQVTM and CDR2 is ANQGSEA in the germline V gene. The CDR3 loop spans 15 amino acids. In nucleotides, the CDR3 is TGCAGCGTCGCTGGGACTAGCGGGGGCACCGGGGAGCTGTTTTTT. Amino acids: CSVAGTSGGTGELFF.

The rearrangement joins TRBV4-2 to TRBJ1-1, with unresolved D. The CDR3 extends over 16 amino acids. V lost 5 bases and J 1 base, leaving 17 bases between the germline ends. Germline values: CDR1 LGHNA, CDR2 YNFKEQ. CDR3 sequence (DNA): TGTGCCAGCAGCTTGGGAGGTAGGGTGGGGAACACTGAAGCTTTCTTT. This gives the protein CASSLGGRVGNTEAFF.

The chain recombines TRBV6-6 with TRBJ1-2; possibly TRBD1 for D (6 bases). V shed 7 bases and J shed 3 bases, with 15 bases lying between them. This CDR3 has 14 residues. Germline-derived CDR1 and CDR2 are MNHNY and SVGAGI (reference sequence). As DNA, the CDR3 is TGTGCCAGCATGAACCGGGGGGCAGACTATGGCTACACCTTC. Translation gives CASMNRGADYGYTF.

This sequence joins TRBV4-1 and TRBJ2-2; no clear D gene. Germline V CDR1 and CDR2: MGHRA, YSYEKL. The V end lost 1 base, the J end lost 1 base, and 4 bases lay between the germline ends. CDR3 length equals 14 residues. CDR3 loop: CASSQGLNTGELFF. The DNA for the CDR3 is TGCGCCAGCAGCCAAGGACTGAACACCGGGGAGCTGTTTTTT.

This clone turned up a few times. The V gene is TRBV5-1, the J gene TRBJ2-3; D unclear. The V and J ends lost 0 bases and 2 bases respectively, with 10 bases between them. CDR1 is SGHRS and CDR2 is YFSETQ in the germline V gene. The CDR3 length is 15 residues. This CDR3 is CASSLGEIVTDTQYF. CDR3 DNA sequence: TGCGCCAGCAGCTTGGGGGAAATAGTCACAGATACGCAGTATTTT.

This clone was seen only once. One end of the junction fails to match germline, which may point to a read error. The identical CDR3 is also encoded by other nucleotide sequences in the sample. The gene calls are TRBV4-3 and TRBJ1-1; D gene uncertain. The CDR3 totals 16 residues. Germline assignment: CDR1 LGHNA and CDR2 YSLEER. CDR3 protein: CASSQEGGRLNTEAFF. CDR3 nucleotides: TGCGCCAGCAGTCAAGAAGGCGGCAGACTGAACACTGAAGCTTTCTTT.

The rearrangement links TRBV30 to TRBJ2-5; perhaps TRBD1 as D (6 bases). This CDR3 is built from 14 residues. The germline V gene has CDR1 GTSNPN and CDR2 SVGIG (reference sequence). V gave up 0 bases and J gave up 4 bases, with 12 bases separating them. The CDR3 nucleotides read TGTGCCTGGAGTGTAGGGCAGGGGAGAGAGACCCAGTACTTC. Translating gives CAWSVGQGRETQYF.

The chain joins TRBV5-1 to TRBJ2-7; D not resolved. V was cut by 5 bases and J by 3 bases, with 12 bases left in between. Germline V gives CDR1 SGHRS, CDR2 YFSETQ. The CDR3 totals 13 residues. In DNA form, the CDR3 reads TGCGCCAGCAGTCAAACATTAGGCTACGAGCAGTACTTC. Amino acid sequence: CASSQTLGYEQYF.

The chain employs TRBV23-1 and TRBJ1-5; D is perhaps TRBD1 (6 bases). TRBV23-1 is annotated as an ORF whose role is uncertain. Trimming stripped 3 bases from V and 5 bases from J, with 11 bases between. The CDR3 runs 14 residues. CDR3 DNA: TGCGCCAGCAGTCATATCGCAGGGGATCAGCCCCAGCATTTT. Translating it yields CASSHIAGDQPQHF.

This chain connects TRBV5-4 to TRBJ2-7; D remains ambiguous. Trimming took 5 bases from V and 5 from J, leaving 8 bases between them. CDR3 length: 11 residues. Germline V CDR1 and CDR2: SGHNT, YYREEE (reference sequence). The chain's CDR3 is CASRNSNEQYF. The DNA for the CDR3 is TGTGCCAGCAGGAATAGTAACGAGCAGTACTTC.

The J gene is TRBJ1-5, the V gene TRBV7-2, with D possibly TRBD1 on 5 matching bases. V lost 2 bases and J 5 bases, leaving 10 bases between the germline ends. The CDR3 extends over 14 amino acids. Per the germline V gene, CDR1 is SGHTA and CDR2 is FQGNSA. The CDR3 nucleotides are TGTGCCAGCAGCTTATCAGGGCTGGATCAGCCCCAGCATTTT. Its protein is CASSLSGLDQPQHF. Together with reference TRBV7-2 and TRBJ1-5, the CDR3 gives the full variable domain: GAGVSQSPSNKVTEKGKDVELRCDPISGHTALYWYRQSLGQGLEFLIYFQGNSAPDKSGLPSDRFSAERTGGSVSTLTIQRTQQEDSAVYLCASSLSGLDQPQHFGDGTRLSIL.

By its share, this clone is medium-sized. The chain recombines TRBV11-3 with TRBJ1-1; 7 nucleotides align to TRBD1. Trimming at V came to 5 bases and at J to 6 bases, leaving 6 bases not matched to a gene. The CDR3 consists of 13 residues. Germline CDR1 reads SGHNT; CDR2 reads YENEEA. CDR3 sequence: CASSPGQTSEAFF. In nucleotides, the CDR3 is TGTGCCAGCAGCCCGGGACAGACCTCTGAAGCTTTCTTT.

V is TRBV9 and J is TRBJ2-7; the D gene could be TRBD1 or TRBD2 (5 bases each). Trimming left V 0 bases short and J 0 bases short, with 7 bases between. Germline V CDR1 and CDR2: SGDLS, YYNGEE. There are 14 residues in the CDR3. CDR3 sequence: CASSVGGSSYEQYF. The CDR3 nucleotides read TGTGCCAGCAGCGTAGGGGGGAGCTCCTACGAGCAGTACTTC.

The chain links TRBV7-9 to TRBJ2-7; TRBD2 aligns across 13 bases. Germline V gives CDR1 SEHNR, CDR2 FQNEAQ (reference sequence). J was trimmed by 1 base and V by 5 bases; bases with no gene match: 8. There are 17 residues in the CDR3. This chain's CDR3 is CASSGWTSGGFSYEQYF. The CDR3 DNA reads TGTGCCAGCAGCGGCTGGACTAGCGGGGGTTTTTCCTACGAGCAGTACTTC.

The rearrangement joins TRBV4-3 to TRBJ2-2, with TRBD1 as a possible D gene (6 bases). The V gene's germline CDR1 is LGHNA and CDR2 YSLEER. V was shortened by 4 bases and J by 7 bases, with 13 bases between the two germline ends. This CDR3 has 14 residues. CDR3 amino acids: CASSRKGDGGELFF. CDR3 in DNA: TGCGCCAGCAGCCGGAAGGGGGACGGCGGGGAGCTGTTTTTT.

This chain connects TRBV27 to TRBJ2-3; D is perhaps TRBD1 (5 bases). This CDR3 comprises 13 residues. V gave up 4 bases and J gave up 7 bases, with 12 bases separating them. Germline CDR1 reads MNHEY; CDR2 reads SMNVEV (reference sequence). The CDR3 DNA reads as TGTGCCAGCAGTTCGAGCTGGGGCCATACGCAGTATTTT. Protein: CASSSSWGHTQYF.

This rearrangement joins TRBV5-1 to TRBJ2-2; D may be TRBD1 (5 bases). The V end was cut by 1 base, the J end by 4 bases, with 11 bases between. CDR1 is SGHRS, CDR2 YFSETQ, per germline. CDR3 length: 15 amino acids. In DNA form, the CDR3 reads TGCGCCAGCAGCTTGTCCAGGGTCGCCACCGGGGAGCTGTTTTTT. This encodes CASSLSRVATGELFF.

The rearrangement joins TRBV7-9 to TRBJ2-7; D is possibly TRBD1 (6 bases). Trimming left V 4 bases short and J 1 base short, with 11 bases between. The CDR3 runs to 14 residues. CDR1 is SEHNR and CDR2 is FQNEAQ in the germline V gene (reference sequence). The DNA for the CDR3 is TGTGCCAGCAGCTCACTAACAGGGTCCTACGAGCAGTACTTC. This codes for CASSSLTGSYEQYF.

As to this clone: An end of the junction differs from the germline gene, which may be a read error. The chain links TRBV5-5 to TRBJ2-3; perhaps TRBD2 as D (6 bases). CDR3 length equals 14 residues. In germline, CDR1 is SGHKS, CDR2 YYEKEE (reference sequence). In DNA form, the CDR3 reads TGCGCCAGCAGCCAAGTGGGGGGAGCAGATACGCAGTATTTT. Protein product: CASSQVGGADTQYF.

The chain is built from TRBV18 and TRBJ1-5; no clear D gene. The CDR3 is made up of 14 amino acids. CDR1 and CDR2 from the germline V gene are KGHSH and LQKENI. The V end lost 2 bases, the J end lost 2 bases, and 7 bases lay between the germline ends. The CDR3 loop is CASSPGIGNQPQHF. Here the CDR3 DNA reads TGTGCCAGCTCACCAGGGATCGGCAATCAGCCCCAGCATTTT.

The chain joins TRBV7-9 to TRBJ2-7; no clear D gene. The V gene lost 5 bases and the J gene lost 3 bases, with 17 bases spanning the gap. The CDR3 is 15 amino acids. The germline V gene has CDR1 SEHNR and CDR2 FQNEAQ (reference sequence). For the CDR3, the DNA is TGTGCCAGCAGCGTTTATCCGGTCCCTTTCTACGAGCAGTACTTC. As protein: CASSVYPVPFYEQYF.

The chain couples TRBV5-1 to TRBJ1-3; a possible D gene is TRBD1 (5 bases). Germline V gene data show CDR1 as SGHRS and CDR2 as YFSETQ. Trimming pared 0 bases from V and 0 bases from J, leaving 13 bases between. This CDR3 is built from 17 residues. The CDR3 nucleotides read TGCGCCAGCAGCTTGGAATCGACGGGACTCTCTGGAAACACCATATATTTT. Its translation is CASSLESTGLSGNTIYF.

This chain uses TRBV4-3 with TRBJ1-6, with unresolved D. Looked up from germline, CDR1 is LGHNA and CDR2 is YSLEER. Trimming cost V 1 base and J 10 bases, with 11 bases left between them. The CDR3 has 14 residues. CDR3 residues: CASSQAQAGSPLHF. CDR3 nucleotide sequence: TGCGCCAGCAGCCAAGCCCAGGCAGGCTCACCCCTCCACTTT.

The V call is TRBV6-5, the J call TRBJ2-6; D gene unclear. V shed 6 bases and J shed 0 bases, with 6 bases lying between them. Germline values: CDR1 MNHEY, CDR2 SVGAGI. The CDR3 is 14 residues long. CDR3 amino acids: CASREPSGANVLTF. CDR3 bases: TGTGCCAGCAGGGAGCCCTCTGGGGCCAACGTCCTGACTTTC.

This chain connects TRBV5-1 to TRBJ2-7; 8 bases line up with TRBD1. This CDR3 has 17 residues. Germline CDR1 is SGHRS and CDR2 is YFSETQ. J lost 1 base, V lost 3 bases, and 12 bases had no gene match. The CDR3 DNA reads as TGCGCCAGCAGCTATGGGACAGTACGGACAGGGTCCTACGAGCAGTACTTC. Amino acid sequence: CASSYGTVRTGSYEQYF.

In DNA, the CDR3 is TGTGCCAGCAGCTTGAGCGGGGTGGGGAACTATGGCTACACCTTC. This encodes CASSLSGVGNYGYTF. The chain combines TRBV5-4 with TRBJ1-2, with D unresolved. The length of the CDR3 is 15 residues. The germline V gene encodes CDR1 SGHNT and CDR2 YYREEE (reference sequence). The ends were cut back, 1 base at V and 2 bases at J, with 12 bases in the middle.